Listed below are T cell receptor beta chains from one sample, sequenced in a study of blood T cell repertoires in COVID-19. Measured with immunoSEQ multiplex PCR; TCRdb has only the in-frame clones, and not every one. Counted here are approximately 360,000 clones, around 87% occurring once; the ten biggest clones make up approximately 1.9%. Sequenced sample: PBMCs or T cells enriched from blood (not recorded which). All receptors come from a middle-aged man in a cohort exposed to, infected with or recovered from COVID-19 (not recorded which). Both conserved end residues are part of each CDR3. The D gene is left open where the match is weak.

cdr3_aa: CAWSVKGIATNEKLFF
d_call: NA
v_call: TRBV30

cdr3_aa: CASRPPGGVETQYF
d_call: NA
v_call: TRBV6-5

cdr3_aa: CASSLASDAGELFF
d_call: NA
v_call: TRBV5-1

cdr3_aa: CASRSGIRIETQYF
d_call: NA
v_call: TRBV6-5

cdr3_aa: CASQTVLNTEAFF
d_call: NA
v_call: TRBV10-1

cdr3_aa: CASSEAGGNQPQHF
d_call: NA
v_call: TRBV25-1

cdr3_aa: CASSRDRGRSYGYTF
d_call: TRBD1
v_call: TRBV9

cdr3_aa: CASSPTGLETQYF
d_call: NA
v_call: TRBV10-1

cdr3_aa: CASSSDSTYNEQFF
d_call: NA
v_call: TRBV5-1

cdr3_aa: CASSQSSGSSYNEQFF
d_call: TRBD2
v_call: TRBV4-1

cdr3_aa: CASAGTGGFGYTF
d_call: TRBD1
v_call: TRBV2

cdr3_aa: CASSFRTGPTDTQYF
d_call: TRBD1
v_call: TRBV7-9

cdr3_aa: CASSLDRGGNSPLHF
d_call: TRBD1
v_call: TRBV7-2

cdr3_aa: CASSLYGQNTEAFF
d_call: NA
v_call: TRBV5-1